These 28 T cell receptor beta chains share one sample of origin, sequenced in a study of T cell responses to AZD1222 COVID-19 vaccine. Clones were read by immunoSEQ multiplex PCR, and TCRdb kept only the in-frame ones, dropping some. The table has 150,000 to 170,000 clones, about 88% seen once. Sequenced material: peripheral blood, taken on day 0 of AZD1222 vaccination. These receptors all come from an adult in good health.

The CDR3 DNA reads as TGTGCCAGCAGCCCTCGACAGGGAAATAGCGAGCAGTACTTC. This codes for CASSPRQGNSEQYF. The V gene is TRBV9, the J gene TRBJ2-7; TRBD1 aligns across 7 bases. With V trimmed by 4 bases and J by 6 bases, 10 bases remained unmatched. CDR3 length: 14 residues. CDR1 SGDLS and CDR2 YYNGEE come from the germline V gene.

This clone came up a few times. The J gene is TRBJ2-7, the V gene TRBV5-4, with 9 bases fitting TRBD1. After removal of 3 bases from V and 5 bases from J, the junction contained 6 bases not matched to a gene. CDR1 is SGHNT, CDR2 YYREEE, per germline (reference sequence). This CDR3 is built from 14 residues. Here the CDR3 reads CASSSRDRVDEQYF. The CDR3 DNA reads TGTGCCAGCAGCTCCCGGGACAGGGTGGACGAGCAGTACTTC. The entire variable domain, with the rest obtained from reference TRBV5-4 and TRBJ2-7, is as follows: ETGVTQSPTHLIKTRGQQVTLRCSSQSGHNTVSWYQQALGQGPQFIFQYYREEENGRGNFPPRFSGLQFPNYSSELNVNALELDDSALYLCASSSRDRVDEQYFGPGTRLTVT.

This chain uses TRBV7-2 with TRBJ1-2, with no clear D. Germline CDR1 and CDR2: SGHTA and FQGNSA. V dropped 1 base and J dropped 4 bases, with 10 bases sitting between them. This CDR3 is built from 14 residues. CDR3 in DNA: TGTGCCAGCAGCTTAGAGCGCCAGACCTATGGCTACACCTTC. It specifies CASSLERQTYGYTF.

V is TRBV3-1 (or the pseudogene TRBV3-2) and J is TRBJ2-1, with 8 bases matching TRBD2. J gave up 7 bases and V 3 bases, and 11 bases lay outside the gene matches. Germline V gene sequence: CDR1 LGHDT, CDR2 YNNKEL (reference sequence). The CDR3 covers 16 residues. CDR3 in DNA: TGTGCCAGCAGCCATTTCGGGGGGGGCCGCGGAAATGAGCAGTTCTTC. It translates to CASSHFGGGRGNEQFF.

The rearrangement links TRBV3-1 (or the pseudogene TRBV3-2) to TRBJ2-5; the D call may be TRBD1 or TRBD2 (5 bases each). Germline loops: CDR1 LGHDT, CDR2 YNNKEL (reference sequence). Trimming stripped 0 bases from V and 2 bases from J, with 7 bases between. This CDR3 comprises 14 residues. The CDR3 loop is CASSQDWGQETQYF. The CDR3 DNA reads as TGTGCCAGCAGCCAAGACTGGGGGCAAGAGACCCAGTACTTC.

The rearrangement uses TRBV9 and TRBJ2-3; a possible D gene is TRBD2 (6 bases). Per the germline V gene, CDR1 is SGDLS and CDR2 is YYNGEE. The CDR3 is 15 amino acids. With 5 bases removed from V and 2 bases from J, the gap between germline ends came to 15 bases. The DNA of the CDR3 is TGTGCCAGCAGGCCGCCCGGCGGGGACACAGATACGCAGTATTTT. This sequence encodes CASRPPGGDTDTQYF.

The chain employs TRBV9 and TRBJ2-2; weak D call: TRBD1 (6 bases). V shed 1 base and J shed 4 bases, with 14 bases lying between them. Germline CDR1 SGDLS, CDR2 YYNGEE. The CDR3 contains 16 residues. This CDR3 reads CASSVRPLGATGELFF. The CDR3 bases are TGTGCCAGCAGCGTACGCCCCCTGGGGGCCACCGGGGAGCTGTTTTTT. Looking up the rest from reference TRBV9 and TRBJ2-2 gives the full variable domain: DSGVTQTPKHLITATGQRVTLRCSPRSGDLSVYWYQQSLDQGLQFLIQYYNGEERAKGNILERFSAQQFPDLHSELNLSSLELGDSALYFCASSVRPLGATGELFFGEGSRLTVL.

V is TRBV5-1 and J is TRBJ2-1; D possibly corresponds to TRBD2 (6 bases). CDR1 is SGHRS and CDR2 is YFSETQ in the germline V gene. Trimming took 4 bases from V and 7 from J, leaving 9 bases between them. This CDR3 comprises 12 residues. The chain's CDR3 is CASSAAGNEQFF. In nucleotides, the CDR3 is TGCGCCAGCAGCGCGGCGGGGAATGAGCAGTTCTTC.

This clone was found a few times. This chain links TRBV5-1 with TRBJ1-6, with a tentative D call TRBD1 (5 bases). The CDR3 has 14 residues. Germline V gene sequence: CDR1 SGHRS, CDR2 YFSETQ. V was shortened by 5 bases and J by 8 bases, with 14 bases between the two germline ends. The CDR3, as DNA: TGCGCCAGCAGGAAGGGACCGGCGGATTCACCCCTCCACTTT. Its translation: CASRKGPADSPLHF.

The V and J genes are TRBV6-5 and TRBJ1-2; no firm D call. The CDR3 spans 13 residues. The ends were cut back, 5 bases at V and 4 bases at J, with 11 bases in the middle. Looked up from germline, CDR1 is MNHEY and CDR2 is SVGAGI. The CDR3 region has the DNA TGTGCCAGCAGTCTTGGTTGGAGCTATGGCTACACCTTC. Residues: CASSLGWSYGYTF.

The J gene is TRBJ2-5, the V gene TRBV28, with a possible D match to TRBD2 (6 bases). The ends were cut back, 4 bases at V and 1 base at J, with 16 bases in the middle. The CDR3 runs to 16 residues. Looked up from germline, CDR1 is MDHEN and CDR2 is SYDVKM. The CDR3 spells CASSSGGAGLQETQYF. CDR3 bases: TGTGCCAGCAGTTCCGGAGGAGCGGGCCTCCAAGAGACCCAGTACTTC.

V gene TRBV7-2 combines with J gene TRBJ2-1; TRBD2 agrees at 16 bases. The CDR3 has 17 residues. V gave up 5 bases and J gave up 8 bases; unmatched junction bases: 9. CDR1 and CDR2 from the germline V gene are SGHTA and FQGNSA. The CDR3 is CASSLGLAGGPGDEQFF. CDR3 coding DNA: TGTGCCAGCAGCCTGGGACTAGCGGGGGGGCCGGGCGATGAGCAGTTCTTC.

This clone was recorded a few times. This sequence joins TRBV5-1 and TRBJ2-2; 9 bases match TRBD1. Germline V gene lookup returns CDR1 SGHRS and CDR2 YFSETQ. This CDR3 has 17 amino acids. The V and J ends lost 4 bases and 6 bases, in that order; junction bases with no gene match: 13. The CDR3 loop reads CASSRAGTGLGAGELFF. The CDR3 DNA reads TGCGCCAGCAGCCGAGCCGGGACAGGGTTAGGCGCCGGGGAGCTGTTTTTT. The variable domain in full, with the rest retrieved from reference TRBV5-1 and TRBJ2-2, is KAGVTQTPRYLIKTRGQQVTLSCSPISGHRSVSWYQQTPGQGLQFLFEYFSETQRNKGNFPGRFSGRQFSNSRSEMNVSTLELGDSALYLCASSRAGTGLGAGELFFGEGSRLTVL.

This chain connects TRBV2 to TRBJ1-1; TRBD1 agrees at 9 bases. Germline trimming cut 6 bases from V and 4 bases from J; bases unmatched to any gene: 9. Germline assignment: CDR1 SNHLY and CDR2 FYNNEI. The CDR3 covers 15 residues. The CDR3 loop is CASRARGTGSTEAFF. CDR3 coding DNA: TGTGCCAGCAGGGCCCGGGGGACAGGGTCCACTGAAGCTTTCTTT.

The chain uses TRBV7-2 and TRBJ2-7; D unresolved. The CDR3 consists of 13 residues. Germline V gives CDR1 SGHTA, CDR2 FQGNSA. With 5 bases removed from V and 2 bases from J, the gap between germline ends came to 10 bases. The CDR3 sequence is CASSPRTAYEQYF. CDR3 DNA: TGTGCCAGCAGCCCCCGGACGGCCTACGAGCAGTACTTC.

CDR3 loop: CASSLVGPLGANVLTF. The CDR3 DNA sequence: TGTGCCAGCAGCTTGGTGGGGCCCCTTGGGGCCAACGTCCTGACTTTC. The genes are TRBV5-4 and TRBJ2-6; tentatively, D is TRBD1 (5 bases). This CDR3 spans 16 amino acids. V shed 0 bases and J shed 3 bases, with 10 bases lying between them. Germline CDR1 SGHNT, CDR2 YYREEE (reference sequence).

The J gene is TRBJ1-1, the V gene TRBV7-8, with a possible D match to TRBD1 (6 bases). V lost 4 bases and J lost 1, with 13 bases in between. The CDR3 extends over 15 amino acids. Germline V lookup: CDR1 SGHVS, CDR2 FQNEAQ. The CDR3 DNA reads TGTGCCAGCAGCTATGCACAGGGTTCGAACACTGAAGCTTTCTTT. Amino acids: CASSYAQGSNTEAFF.

This clone was detected a few times. The J gene is TRBJ2-3, the V gene TRBV5-1; tentative D call: TRBD1 (8 bases). The CDR3 contains 15 residues. CDR1 is SGHRS and CDR2 is YFSETQ in the germline V gene. The V gene lost 2 bases and the J gene lost 2 bases, with 12 bases spanning the gap. The CDR3 loop reads CASSFTGGATDTQYF. The CDR3 DNA reads TGCGCCAGCAGCTTTACAGGGGGGGCCACAGATACGCAGTATTTT.

This clone was observed a single time. The genes are TRBV5-8 and TRBJ2-1; either TRBD1 or TRBD2 may supply D (5 bases each). The V end lost 5 bases, the J end lost 0 bases, and 15 bases lay between the germline ends. The CDR3 loop spans 16 amino acids. The germline V gene encodes CDR1 SGHTS and CDR2 YDEGEE. The chain's CDR3 is CASRRGRRGSYNEQFF. As DNA, the CDR3 is TGTGCCAGCAGGAGGGGCAGAAGGGGCTCCTACAATGAGCAGTTCTTC.

The gene calls are TRBV4-1 and TRBJ1-4, with 7 bases matching TRBD1. The CDR3 is 15 residues long. The germline CDR1 and CDR2 sequences are MGHRA and YSYEKL. The V and J ends lost 4 bases and 6 bases, in that order; junction bases with no gene match: 8. The CDR3 protein is CASSLRDSPDEKLFF. The CDR3 coding sequence is TGCGCCAGCAGCCTCCGGGACAGCCCCGATGAAAAACTGTTTTTT.

This clone was observed a few times. V gene TRBV9 combines with J gene TRBJ1-1; unclear D gene. This CDR3 is built from 15 residues. CDR1 SGDLS and CDR2 YYNGEE come from the germline V gene. V shed 5 bases and J shed 1 base, with 15 bases lying between them. The CDR3 region has the DNA TGTGCCAGCAGGGCCGGTTCGGATCGGAACACTGAAGCTTTCTTT. It specifies CASRAGSDRNTEAFF.

About this clone: The same CDR3 is also encoded by other DNA sequences in this sample. The gene calls are TRBV7-2 and TRBJ1-3; D may be TRBD1 (6 bases). This CDR3 is built from 14 residues. CDR1 is SGHTA and CDR2 is FQGNSA in the germline V gene. V shed 4 bases and J shed 0 bases, with 7 bases lying between them. The CDR3 reads CASSSQGSGNTIYF. CDR3 nucleotides: TGTGCCAGCAGCTCACAGGGCTCTGGAAACACCATATATTTT. Full variable domain (missing parts from reference TRBV7-2 and TRBJ1-3): GAGVSQSPSNKVTEKGKDVELRCDPISGHTALYWYRQSLGQGLEFLIYFQGNSAPDKSGLPSDRFSAERTGGSVSTLTIQRTQQEDSAVYLCASSSQGSGNTIYFGEGSWLTVV.

The V gene is TRBV3-1 (or the pseudogene TRBV3-2), the J gene TRBJ1-2; maybe TRBD1 (6 bases). Trimming took off 5 bases at V and 8 bases at J, with 21 bases between the two ends. CDR1 is LGHDT, CDR2 YNNKEL, per germline (reference sequence). This CDR3 is 15 amino acids long. Written as DNA, the CDR3 is TGTGCCAGCAGCACCGGGACACTCAAGTCCAAAGGCTACACCTTC. This sequence encodes CASSTGTLKSKGYTF.

The V call is TRBV5-5, the J call TRBJ2-2; TRBD1 matches at 9 bases. The CDR3 is 18 amino acids. V dropped 0 bases and J dropped 1; count of bases not matched to a gene: 7. In germline, CDR1 is SGHKS, CDR2 YYEKEE (reference sequence). The CDR3 loop is CASSLVRQGVKNTGELFF. DNA of the CDR3: TGTGCCAGCAGCTTGGTCCGACAGGGGGTAAAGAACACCGGGGAGCTGTTTTTT.

The gene calls are TRBV25-1 and TRBJ2-5, with D possibly being TRBD1 (6 bases). This CDR3 contains 15 residues. Trimming pared 2 bases from V and 2 bases from J, leaving 12 bases between. The germline gives CDR1 MGHDK, CDR2 SYGVNS. CDR3 sequence (DNA): TGTGCCAGCAGTGAAAGGTCAGGGGTACAAGAGACCCAGTACTTC. It is translated as CASSERSGVQETQYF.

This clone appeared a few times. The genes are TRBV4-2 and TRBJ2-7, with D perhaps TRBD2 (6 bases). Trimming left V 0 bases short and J 6 bases short, with 6 bases between. The CDR3 length is 12 residues. Germline CDR1 reads LGHNA; CDR2 reads YNFKEQ. CDR3 nucleotide sequence: TGTGCCAGCAGCCAAGAGGGGGGCGAGCAGTACTTC. Protein: CASSQEGGEQYF.

V usage is TRBV7-8 and J usage is TRBJ2-7; D possibly matches TRBD1 or TRBD2 (6 bases each). Germline loops: CDR1 SGHVS, CDR2 FQNEAQ. The CDR3 has 15 residues. Trimming took 1 base from V and 5 from J, leaving 15 bases between them. This chain's CDR3 is CASSLDGGLAHEQYF. CDR3 sequence (DNA): TGTGCCAGCAGCTTAGATGGGGGGCTTGCCCACGAGCAGTACTTC. Based on the CDR3 plus reference TRBV7-8 and TRBJ2-7, the full variable domain is GAGVSQSPRYKVAKRGQDVALRCDPISGHVSLFWYQQALGQGPEFLTYFQNEAQLDKSGLPSDRFFAERPEGSVSTLKIQRTQQEDSAVYLCASSLDGGLAHEQYFGPGTRLTVT.

The gene calls are TRBV11-2 and TRBJ2-5; TRBD2 agrees at 8 bases. The CDR3 runs 15 residues. The ends lost 2 bases at V and 5 bases at J; junction bases unmatched: 7. Per the germline V gene, CDR1 is SGHAT and CDR2 is FQNNGV. CDR3 residues: CASSLSAGAGETQYF. The CDR3 DNA reads as TGTGCCAGCAGCTTATCAGCGGGGGCCGGGGAGACCCAGTACTTC.